This TCR beta chain originates from a study of OX40 agonist ivuxolimab in advanced cancers. About the study: With ivuxolimab, an agonistic anti-OX40 (CD134) antibody, patients were treated. Three patients, one with hepatocellular carcinoma and two with cutaneous melanoma, achieved partial responses.

Germline values: CDR1 SGHRS, CDR2 YFSETQ. J was trimmed by 3 bases and V by 0 bases; bases with no gene match: 1. The CDR3 has 14 amino acids. For this clone: What it binds is not known.

Some clones are missing from TCRdb's copy, which holds only in-frame ones; the method was immunoSEQ multiplex PCR. The sample holds around 83,000 clones, around nine tenths seen once. Study-wide results and caveats: It was also the case that some nonresponders had low normalized T-cell clonal expansion. In CD8+ T cells, expanded clones were on average more numerous than in CD4+.

The receptor was isolated from an adult with an advanced solid tumor such as melanoma, head and neck, liver or kidney cancer. This sample comprised CD4+ or CD8+ T cells sorted from blood, obtained in a trial of the OX40 agonist ivuxolimab. The chain is built from TRBV5-1 and TRBJ2-7, with 9 bases identical to TRBD2. CDR3: CASSLGLAVYEQYF. The CDR3 DNA is TGCGCCAGCAGCTTGGGACTAGCGGTCTACGAGCAGTACTTC.